The present T cell receptor (beta chain) was sequenced within a study of monozygotic twins with inflammatory bowel disease. Findings and caveats of the study: The authors found no support for a single strong IBD-associated signal or clonotype. TCRbeta inverse Simpson diversity was decreased in IBD patients versus healthy co-twins.

For this clonotype: No antigen is known for it.

Germline V CDR1 and CDR2: SGHAT, FQNNGV. CDR3 length: 14 amino acids. TCRdb reprocessed the 5' RACE reads, keeping one entry per CDR3 protein, no DNA. Its listing shows around 150,000 distinct CDR3 sequences. This rearrangement joins TRBV11-2 to TRBJ2-1; TCRdb's D call, TRBD2, is unchecked because there is no DNA. Sequencing input: blood. This receptor was identified in a human donor with ulcerative colitis or Crohn's disease, or a healthy co-twin of an affected twin (not recorded which). CDR3 amino acids: CASSLGGGSNEQFF.